This T cell receptor beta chain was documented in a study of T cells after yellow fever vaccination. The wider study: Fractions of low cell number were prepared using SMART-Seq v4 Ultra Low Input.

This clonotype came up many times. Its cognate antigen is unknown. Researchers made TCR cDNA using 5'RACE template switching, and this step added a universal primer site and UMIs. MiXCR, applied by TCRdb to the 5' RACE reads, yields one record per CDR3 protein. The table shows about 240,000 distinct CDR3 sequences, with 6.9% occurring only once. The germline CDR1 and CDR2 sequences are MNHNS and SASEGT. V lost 6 bases and J 0 bases, leaving 12 bases between the germline ends. CDR3 length: 15 residues. Study conclusions and caveats: The study re-detected most primary-vaccination clones after the booster (under 97% CD4, 80% to 90% CD8).

This chain links TRBV6-1 with TRBJ2-1, with unresolved D. The material was CD4+ T cells sorted from PBMCs, obtained 15 days after the yellow fever booster vaccination. This receptor was taken from a man aged 25 to 45 who received the YFV17D yellow fever vaccine. The CDR3 DNA reads as TGTGCCAGCAGCTCGCCGTTGCACTCCTACAATGAGCAGTTCTTC. Protein product: CASSSPLHSYNEQFF.